This TCR beta chain is drawn from a study of OX40 agonist ivuxolimab in advanced cancers. Overall study context: Hepatocellular carcinoma, melanoma, renal cell or head and neck cancer was diagnosed in the dose-escalation patients.

Baseline was the first blood sampling point, followed by cycle 4 day 1 and cycle 7 day 1. Germline V gene data show CDR1 as SGHNT and CDR2 as YENEEA. The ends lost 5 bases at V and 0 bases at J; junction bases unmatched: 7. The CDR3 extends over 17 amino acids. In the case of this clone: Its matching antigen is unknown.

The study, taken as a whole, reports: Several nonresponders also turned out to have low normalized T-cell clonal expansion. Mean expanded clone counts were higher in CD8+ than CD4+ T cells.

Repertoires were generated with immunoSEQ multiplex PCR, while TCRdb's copy carries only in-frame clones and drops some. The data contain roughly 65,000 clones, around 85% of them singletons. The material was CD4+ or CD8+ T cells sorted from blood, obtained in a trial of the OX40 agonist ivuxolimab. The clonotype was recovered from an adult with an advanced solid tumor such as melanoma, head and neck, liver or kidney cancer. The chain has TRBV11-3 and TRBJ2-6; 7 bases match TRBD1. Written as DNA, the CDR3 is TGTGCCAGCAGCGCCTGGACAGGACCCTCTGGGGCCAACGTCCTGACTTTC. Translation: CASSAWTGPSGANVLTF.